These 14 T cell receptor beta chains were sequenced from one sample in a study of T cell repertoires in cytomegalovirus infection. TCRdb used MiXCR to reprocess the reads, holding one entry per CDR3 protein. The data hold 200,000 to 300,000 distinct CDR3 sequences, with approximately 8.3% observed a single time. Specimen: PBMCs. The receptors derive from a human donor in good health (CMV status not recorded). Some clones in this sample may be carry-over from other donors' samples.

This clonotype is categorized as medium-sized. The chain joins TRBV7-2 to TRBJ2-5, with TRBD2 matching over 7 bases. CDR1 SGHTA and CDR2 FQGNSA come from the germline V gene. The V and J ends lost 4 bases and 2 bases, in that order; junction bases with no gene match: 10. This CDR3 comprises 16 residues. The CDR3 spells CASSSTLGGGQETQYF. The CDR3 DNA reads as TGTGCCAGCAGCTCAACCCTGGGGGGGGGGCAAGAGACCCAGTACTTC.

The rearrangement links TRBV11-3 to TRBJ1-1, with D unclear. V was cut by 0 bases and J by 5 bases, with 16 bases left in between. Germline V gives CDR1 SGHNT, CDR2 YENEEA. The CDR3 totals 16 residues. For the CDR3, the DNA is TGTGCCAGCAGCTTAGATCTGGCAGGCGGAGGGACTGAAGCTTTCTTT. Amino acids: CASSLDLAGGGTEAFF. Complete variable domain (other parts from reference TRBV11-3 and TRBJ1-1): EAGVVQSPRYKIIEKKQPVAFWCNPISGHNTLYWYLQNLGQGPELLIRYENEEAVDDSQLPKDRFSAERLKGVDSTLKIQPAELGDSAVYLCASSLDLAGGGTEAFFGQGTRLTVV.

This clonotype was counted at least ten times. The J gene is TRBJ1-5, the V gene TRBV27; no clear D. The V end was cut by 3 bases, the J end by 6 bases, with 9 bases between. The germline V gene has CDR1 MNHEY and CDR2 SMNVEV (reference sequence). This CDR3 spans 13 amino acids. CDR3 sequence (DNA): TGTGCCAGCAGTTTTAAGGAGGGTCAGCCCCAGCATTTT. It codes for CASSFKEGQPQHF.

This clonotype was counted ten times or more. This chain joins TRBV7-2 and TRBJ1-1, with a weak D call TRBD1 (6 bases). V lost 6 bases, J lost 1 base, and 12 bases lay in between. Germline CDR1 SGHTA, CDR2 FQGNSA. The CDR3 spans 14 residues. The DNA for the CDR3 is TGTGCCAGCAGGGTCCGGGGGCAGAACACTGAAGCTTTCTTT. It encodes CASRVRGQNTEAFF.

The chain couples TRBV7-9 to TRBJ2-7; 8 bases are shared with TRBD2. Germline V CDR1 and CDR2: SEHNR, FQNEAQ (reference sequence). The CDR3 is made up of 16 amino acids. V trimming: 4 bases; J trimming: 6 bases; junction bases outside the gene matches: 14. The CDR3 reads CASSSLLRGGGSEQYF. The CDR3 nucleotides read TGTGCCAGCAGCTCCCTCCTCCGGGGGGGGGGCAGCGAGCAGTACTTC.

This clonotype was detected ten times or more. This chain connects TRBV7-3 to TRBJ1-1; D is unclear. The ends were cut back, 2 bases at V and 0 bases at J, with 10 bases in the middle. Germline V gives CDR1 SGHTA, CDR2 FQGTGA. This CDR3 has 15 amino acids. The CDR3 DNA sequence: TGTGCCAGCAGCTTATCTCCGGCCATGAACACTGAAGCTTTCTTT. This sequence encodes CASSLSPAMNTEAFF.

This clonotype has at least ten counts. The rearrangement uses TRBV7-2 and TRBJ2-6, with TRBD2 as a possible D gene (6 bases). Germline V gene lookup returns CDR1 SGHTA and CDR2 FQGNSA. This CDR3 is 18 amino acids long. Trimming removed 1 base from V and 1 base from J, with 14 bases in between. CDR3 nucleotides: TGTGCCAGCAGCTTAGGGGTGTGGGGAGGTTCTGGGGCCAACGTCCTGACTTTC. This encodes CASSLGVWGGSGANVLTF.

The V and J genes are TRBV28 and TRBJ2-2; TRBD1 matches at 8 bases. Trimming cost V 3 bases and J 6 bases; bases outside gene matches: 9. The CDR3 runs 16 residues. The V gene's germline CDR1 is MDHEN and CDR2 SYDVKM. The CDR3 protein is CASSFAGQGFSGELFF. The CDR3, as DNA: TGTGCCAGCAGTTTTGCCGGACAGGGATTCTCCGGGGAGCTGTTTTTT.

This clonotype occurred a few times. The rearrangement uses TRBV6-2 or TRBV6-3 and TRBJ2-3; 16 bases are a match to TRBD2. The junction had 16 bases not matched to a gene; V was cut back by 7 bases and J by 3 bases. Germline CDR1 reads MNHEY; CDR2 reads SVGEGT. The CDR3 consists of 20 residues. The CDR3 sequence: CASTPLAGLAGGPSTDTQYF. CDR3 coding DNA: TGTGCCAGCACCCCCTTAGCGGGACTAGCGGGGGGGCCCTCGACAGATACGCAGTATTTT.

In its sample, this clonotype was seen a few times. The rearrangement uses TRBV29-1 and TRBJ1-1, with TRBD1 as a possible D gene (5 bases). Trimming shortened V by 8 bases and J by 3 bases, and 13 bases separated the two germline ends. There are 12 residues in the CDR3. Germline V gene data show CDR1 as SQVTM and CDR2 as ANQGSEA. The CDR3: CSSSGGDTEAFF. In nucleotides, the CDR3 is TGCAGCTCAAGTGGGGGTGACACTGAAGCTTTCTTT.

This chain joins TRBV24-1 and TRBJ2-5; D call uncertain. Germline-derived CDR1 and CDR2 are KGHDR and SFDVKD. V gave up 4 bases and J gave up 2 bases, with 13 bases separating them. The CDR3 covers 15 residues. The CDR3 loop reads CATSDSGRKQETQYF. CDR3 bases: TGTGCCACCAGTGACTCAGGACGGAAACAAGAGACCCAGTACTTC.

This clonotype has at least ten counts. This chain uses TRBV5-6 with TRBJ2-2; D possibly corresponds to TRBD1 (6 bases). CDR1 is SGHDT, CDR2 YYEEEE, per germline. The CDR3 length is 15 residues. Trimming stripped 3 bases from V and 1 base from J, with 10 bases between. The DNA for the CDR3 is TGTGCCAGCAGCTCCAGGGGTCAGAACACCGGGGAGCTGTTTTTT. Its protein is CASSSRGQNTGELFF. The variable domain in full, with the rest retrieved from reference TRBV5-6 and TRBJ2-2, is DAGVTQSPTHLIKTRGQQVTLRCSPKSGHDTVSWYQQALGQGPQFIFQYYEEEERQRGNFPDRFSGHQFPNYSSELNVNALLLGDSALYLCASSSRGQNTGELFFGEGSRLTVL.

This clonotype appeared many times. The chain joins TRBV7-2 to TRBJ2-3, with D perhaps matching TRBD2 (6 bases). Germline V gene data show CDR1 as SGHTA and CDR2 as FQGNSA. The CDR3 is 14 residues long. V was cut by 7 bases and J by 1 base, with 12 bases left in between. The CDR3 loop is CASTHSGRTDTQYF. The CDR3 DNA reads TGTGCCAGCACCCACAGCGGGCGCACAGATACGCAGTATTTT.

This clonotype appeared many times. The chain joins TRBV6-8 to TRBJ1-5; 10 bases are a match to TRBD1. The length of the CDR3 is 19 residues. V gave up 2 bases and J gave up 1 base; unmatched junction bases: 11. The germline V gene has CDR1 MNHGY and CDR2 SAAAGT. The CDR3 sequence: CASSYPPGTGVMSNQPQHF. As DNA, the CDR3 is TGTGCCAGCAGTTACCCCCCAGGGACAGGGGTGATGAGCAATCAGCCCCAGCATTTT.